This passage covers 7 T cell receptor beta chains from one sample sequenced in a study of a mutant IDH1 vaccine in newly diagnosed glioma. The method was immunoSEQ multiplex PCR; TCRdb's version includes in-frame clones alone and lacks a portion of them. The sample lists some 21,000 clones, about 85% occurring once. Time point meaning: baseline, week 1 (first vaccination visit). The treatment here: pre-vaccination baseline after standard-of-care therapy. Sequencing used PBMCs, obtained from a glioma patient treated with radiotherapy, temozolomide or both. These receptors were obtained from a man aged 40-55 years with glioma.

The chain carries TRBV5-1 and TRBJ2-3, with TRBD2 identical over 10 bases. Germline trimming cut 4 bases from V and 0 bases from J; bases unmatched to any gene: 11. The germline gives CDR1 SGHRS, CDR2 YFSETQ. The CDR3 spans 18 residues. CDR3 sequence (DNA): TGCGCCAGCAGCAGATTGAGCGGGGGGGAGACGAGCACAGATACGCAGTATTTT. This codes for CASSRLSGGETSTDTQYF.

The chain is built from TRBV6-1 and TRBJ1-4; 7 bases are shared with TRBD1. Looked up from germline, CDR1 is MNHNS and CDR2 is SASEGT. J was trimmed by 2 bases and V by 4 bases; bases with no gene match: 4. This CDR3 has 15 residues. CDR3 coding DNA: TGTGCCAGCAGTGTACAGGGGTTGACTAATGAAAAACTGTTTTTT. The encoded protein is CASSVQGLTNEKLFF.

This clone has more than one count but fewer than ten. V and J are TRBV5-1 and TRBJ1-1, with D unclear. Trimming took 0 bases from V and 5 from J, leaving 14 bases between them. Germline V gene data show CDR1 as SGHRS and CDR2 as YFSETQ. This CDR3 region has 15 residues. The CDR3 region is CASSLELPGRTEAFF. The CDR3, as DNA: TGCGCCAGCAGCTTGGAGCTCCCGGGAAGGACTGAAGCTTTCTTT.

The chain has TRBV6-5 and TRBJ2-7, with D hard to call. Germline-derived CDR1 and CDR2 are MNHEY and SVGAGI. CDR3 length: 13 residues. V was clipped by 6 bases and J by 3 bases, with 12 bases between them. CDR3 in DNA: TGTGCCAGCAGCCATCCGGCTGACTACGAGCAGTACTTC. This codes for CASSHPADYEQYF.

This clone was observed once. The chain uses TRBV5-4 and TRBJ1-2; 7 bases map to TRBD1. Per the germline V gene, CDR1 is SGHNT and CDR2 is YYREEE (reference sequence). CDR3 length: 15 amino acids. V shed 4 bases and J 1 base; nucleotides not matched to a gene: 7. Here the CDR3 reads CASSMGGQFNYGYTF. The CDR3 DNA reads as TGTGCCAGCAGCATGGGGGGACAGTTTAACTATGGCTACACCTTC.

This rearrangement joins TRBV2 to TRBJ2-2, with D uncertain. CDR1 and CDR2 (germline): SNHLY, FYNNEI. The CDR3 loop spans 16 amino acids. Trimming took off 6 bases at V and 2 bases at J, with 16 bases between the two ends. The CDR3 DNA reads TGTGCCAGCAGGAGTCGGGTAAACGCCAACACCGGGGAGCTGTTTTTT. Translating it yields CASRSRVNANTGELFF.

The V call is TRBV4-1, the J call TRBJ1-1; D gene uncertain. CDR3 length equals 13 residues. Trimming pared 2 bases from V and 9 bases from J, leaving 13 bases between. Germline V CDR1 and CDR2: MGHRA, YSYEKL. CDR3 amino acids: CASSQPVGEKAFF. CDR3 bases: TGCGCCAGCAGCCAACCGGTCGGGGAGAAAGCTTTCTTT.